These 28 T cell receptor beta chains came from one sample sequenced in a study of T cells in Graves' hyperthyroidism and ophthalmopathy. Researchers amplified the TCR beta CDR3 regions from RNA transcripts. Primed by the HTBI set, a first-round RT-PCR was run on the TCR CDR3. Using its own MiXCR run on the multiplex PCR reads, TCRdb lists one record per CDR3 protein. The sample shows 640,000 or so distinct CDR3 sequences, 13% to 15% of them seen only once. Source material: blood. These receptors all come from a woman under 30 with Graves' ophthalmopathy.

This clonotype was detected many times. The CDR3 region is CASAKEGAYEQYF. In nucleotides, the CDR3 is TGTGCCAGTGCCAAGGAGGGAGCCTACGAGCAGTACTTC. The chain joins TRBV18 to TRBJ2-7; tentatively, D is TRBD2 (6 bases). Germline loops: CDR1 KGHSH, CDR2 LQKENI. V lost 9 bases to trimming and J lost 2 bases, with 14 bases between them. This CDR3 is built from 13 residues.

This clonotype was observed many times. The chain combines TRBV7-3 with TRBJ2-7; D not resolved. Germline CDR1 and CDR2: SGHTA and FQGTGA. Trimming pared 2 bases from V and 7 bases from J, leaving 9 bases between. The CDR3 sequence is 12 residues long. CDR3 sequence: CASSLWAREQYF. The CDR3 DNA is TGTGCCAGCAGCTTATGGGCCCGAGAGCAGTACTTC.

The table lists this clonotype with a few counts. The J gene is TRBJ1-5, the V gene TRBV9; D perhaps matches TRBD1 (5 bases). Trimming took off 4 bases at V and 7 bases at J, with 15 bases between the two ends. CDR3 length equals 14 residues. Looked up from germline, CDR1 is SGDLS and CDR2 is YYNGEE. The CDR3 here is CASSPGTRGQPQHF. The DNA for the CDR3 is TGTGCCAGCAGCCCGGGGACTCGGGGGCAGCCCCAGCATTTT.

This clonotype has at least ten counts. In DNA form, the CDR3 reads TGTGCCAGCAGTTTACCAGGGACCTCCTCCGGGGAGCTGTTTTTT. It is translated as CASSLPGTSSGELFF. This chain connects TRBV28 to TRBJ2-2; D might be TRBD1 or TRBD2, each matching 5 bases. CDR1 and CDR2 from the germline V gene are MDHEN and SYDVKM. The V gene lost 2 bases and the J gene lost 6 bases, with 13 bases spanning the gap. The CDR3 spans 15 residues.

This clonotype was seen many times. The V and J genes are TRBV7-8 and TRBJ2-7; possibly TRBD1 for D (5 bases). CDR1 SGHVS and CDR2 FQNEAQ come from the germline V gene. With 1 base removed from V and 2 bases from J, the gap between germline ends came to 12 bases. This CDR3 has 15 amino acids. For the CDR3, the DNA is TGTGCCAGCAGCTTAGTTAGGGGCCCAACCTACGAGCAGTACTTC. Translating it yields CASSLVRGPTYEQYF.

This clonotype showed up many times. The chain links TRBV14 to TRBJ1-1, with 7 bases that match TRBD1. The junction had 8 bases not matched to a gene; V was cut back by 0 bases and J by 1 base. CDR1 and CDR2 (germline): SGHDN, FVKESK. This CDR3 comprises 17 residues. The CDR3 loop reads CASSQDETGVGNTEAFF. Here the CDR3 DNA reads TGTGCCAGCAGCCAAGATGAAACAGGGGTTGGGAACACTGAAGCTTTCTTT.

J is TRBJ2-3 and V is TRBV28, with TRBD2 matching 8 bases. CDR1 and CDR2 from the germline V gene are MDHEN and SYDVKM. J gave up 0 bases and V 10 bases, and 12 bases lay outside the gene matches. The CDR3 contains 16 residues. Here the CDR3 reads CATRAGGPPSTDTQYF. In DNA form, the CDR3 reads TGTGCCACCCGGGCGGGGGGCCCCCCTAGCACAGATACGCAGTATTTT.

This clonotype was counted many times. The chain couples TRBV10-3 to TRBJ1-1, with 7 bases matching TRBD1. CDR3 length: 13 residues. With V trimmed by 6 bases and J by 4 bases, 5 bases remained unmatched. Germline V CDR1 and CDR2: ENHRY, SYGVKD. Here the CDR3 reads CAIRDREGTEAFF. DNA for the CDR3: TGTGCCATCAGAGACAGGGAGGGCACTGAAGCTTTCTTT.

This clonotype was seen a few times. The J gene is TRBJ1-5, the V gene TRBV7-2, with 10 bases identical to TRBD1. The V gene's germline CDR1 is SGHTA and CDR2 FQGNSA. The CDR3 is 17 residues long. V was clipped by 2 bases and J by 6 bases; unmatched bases: 10. In DNA, the CDR3 is TGTGCCAGCAGCTTACTCCCGGACAGGGGGATAGGTCAGCCCCAGCATTTT. This codes for CASSLLPDRGIGQPQHF.

The genes are TRBV9 and TRBJ2-2, with TRBD2 matching 11 bases. Trimming removed 4 bases from V and 4 bases from J; junction bases left unmatched: 3. CDR3 length equals 15 residues. Germline CDR1 and CDR2: SGDLS and YYNGEE. The CDR3 sequence: CASSTSGSLTGELFF. The CDR3 region has the DNA TGTGCCAGCAGCACTAGCGGGAGTCTCACCGGGGAGCTGTTTTTT.

Many counts were recorded for this clonotype. The V and J genes are TRBV5-6 and TRBJ2-3; TRBD2 might be the D (7 bases). Trimming left V 2 bases short and J 6 bases short, with 19 bases between. The CDR3 has 16 residues. From germline, CDR1 is SGHDT and CDR2 YYEEEE. CDR3 loop: CASSFSAGANADTQYF. DNA of the CDR3: TGTGCCAGCAGCTTTAGTGCGGGGGCGAATGCGGATACGCAGTATTTT.

V gene TRBV6-2 or TRBV6-3 combines with J gene TRBJ2-7; D is ambiguous. V lost 6 bases and J lost 5, with 11 bases in between. The CDR3 has 12 amino acids. The germline CDR1 and CDR2 sequences are MNHEY and SVGEGT. CDR3 protein: CASSRRVHEQYF. CDR3 in DNA: TGTGCCAGCAGCCGCCGGGTCCACGAGCAGTACTTC.

This clonotype was observed many times. The DNA is left out, because the CDR3 cannot be placed on it with certainty; the CDR3 is given as TCRdb lists it. The chain is built from TRBV2 and TRBJ1-5. Germline-derived CDR1 and CDR2 are SNHLY and FYNNEI. 14 amino acids form the CDR3, both terminal residues included. CDR3 sequence reads: CASILVREVQPQHF.

The chain recombines TRBV2 with TRBJ2-4; TRBD1 agrees at 7 bases. The CDR3 consists of 15 residues. Germline V gene lookup returns CDR1 SNHLY and CDR2 FYNNEI. V trimming: 1 base; J trimming: 4 bases; junction bases outside the gene matches: 4. The CDR3 region is CASSEGGQAKNIQYF. CDR3 DNA sequence: TGTGCCAGCAGTGAAGGAGGACAGGCAAAAAACATTCAGTACTTC.

This clonotype was seen many times. This chain links TRBV29-1 with TRBJ1-2, with unresolved D. V was trimmed by 0 bases and J by 6 bases, leaving 5 bases between them. CDR3 length: 11 residues. Germline-derived CDR1 and CDR2 are SQVTM and ANQGSEA. For the CDR3, the DNA is TGCAGCGTTGAAGACCCAGATGGCTACACCTTC. It yields the protein CSVEDPDGYTF.

This clonotype was found many times. The genes are TRBV5-1 and TRBJ2-7; 11 nucleotides agree with TRBD2. In germline, CDR1 is SGHRS, CDR2 YFSETQ. The CDR3 is 17 residues long. Trimming removed 0 bases from V and 4 bases from J; junction bases left unmatched: 9. This CDR3 is CASSLVGLLAGEYEQYF. The CDR3 region has the DNA TGCGCCAGCAGCTTGGTCGGGTTACTAGCGGGAGAATACGAGCAGTACTTC.

This clonotype showed up just a few times. This rearrangement joins TRBV9 to TRBJ1-3, with a possible D match to TRBD1 (6 bases). The CDR3 consists of 16 residues. Trimming stripped 3 bases from V and 0 bases from J, with 13 bases between. The germline V gene has CDR1 SGDLS and CDR2 YYNGEE. In DNA form, the CDR3 reads TGTGCCAGCAGCGCGCCCTCAGGGGTCTCTGGAAACACCATATATTTT. It translates to CASSAPSGVSGNTIYF.

J is TRBJ2-2 and V is TRBV12-3 or TRBV12-4, with D maybe TRBD1 (6 bases). The CDR3 runs to 15 residues. V was trimmed by 3 bases and J by 2 bases, leaving 10 bases between them. The CDR3 nucleotides are TGTGCCAGCAGTTTGGGACACGGAAACACCGGGGAGCTGTTTTTT. This sequence encodes CASSLGHGNTGELFF.

This chain links TRBV6-6 with TRBJ1-1, with a weak D call TRBD1 (5 bases). Germline CDR1 MNHNY, CDR2 SVGAGI (reference sequence). The V and J ends lost 2 bases and 4 bases respectively, with 14 bases between them. The CDR3 extends over 15 amino acids. DNA of the CDR3: TGTGCCAGCAGTTACGGCCCGGGACTGATCACTGAAGCTTTCTTT. This encodes CASSYGPGLITEAFF.

In this sample, this clonotype turned up many times. CDR3: CASSLQGAGGNTIYF. CDR3 DNA sequence: TGTGCCAGCAGCCTACAGGGGGCCGGTGGAAACACCATATATTTT. This chain joins TRBV6-1 and TRBJ1-3; 9 bases map to TRBD1. Unmatched junction bases numbered 6, after V lost 6 bases and J lost 3 bases. The V gene's germline CDR1 is MNHNS and CDR2 SASEGT. CDR3 length: 15 residues.

This clonotype was picked up many times. The chain employs TRBV18 and TRBJ2-5; the D gene could be TRBD1 or TRBD2 (5 bases each). The V gene lost 6 bases and the J gene lost 2 bases, with 16 bases spanning the gap. Germline V gives CDR1 KGHSH, CDR2 LQKENI. The CDR3 runs to 15 residues. CDR3 region: CASSPMGRQQETQYF. The CDR3 bases are TGTGCCAGCTCCCCGATGGGACGGCAACAAGAGACCCAGTACTTC.

The chain links TRBV19 to TRBJ1-4, with D unclear. Trimming removed 3 bases at V and 5 bases at J, with 13 bases between. CDR3 length: 15 amino acids. The germline gives CDR1 LNHDA, CDR2 SQIVND (reference sequence). In DNA form, the CDR3 reads TGTGCCAGTAGTATCCCGGGGTGGCGGAATGAAAAACTGTTTTTT. Translating gives CASSIPGWRNEKLFF.

The rearrangement links TRBV19 to TRBJ2-7; D call uncertain. The ends were cut back, 5 bases at V and 2 bases at J, with 10 bases in the middle. CDR1 LNHDA and CDR2 SQIVND come from the germline V gene (reference sequence). The CDR3 spans 13 residues. CDR3 nucleotides: TGTGCCAGTAGTTCGTACTACCCCTACGAGCAGTACTTC. It codes for CASSSYYPYEQYF.

This rearrangement joins TRBV29-1 to TRBJ1-2, with 8 bases that match TRBD1. The CDR3 extends over 14 amino acids. With 3 bases clipped from V and 6 bases from J, the junction kept 9 bases outside the gene matches. Germline V CDR1 and CDR2: SQVTM, ANQGSEA. This CDR3 is CSVDGTGTGDGYTF. The CDR3 nucleotides read TGCAGCGTTGACGGGACAGGTACTGGCGATGGCTACACCTTC.

The chain links TRBV6-2 or TRBV6-3 to TRBJ2-7, with D hard to call. The CDR3 length is 14 residues. The germline V and J ends were trimmed by 1 base and 4 bases, with 11 bases remaining between them. The germline gives CDR1 MNHEY, CDR2 SVGEGT. Here the CDR3 reads CASSYWFLDYEQYF. The CDR3 nucleotides read TGTGCCAGCAGTTACTGGTTCTTGGATTACGAGCAGTACTTC.

The chain uses TRBV20-1 and TRBJ2-4; 7 bases map to TRBD1. There are 20 residues in the CDR3. V lost 1 base, J lost 0 bases, and 18 bases stayed unmatched. The germline CDR1 and CDR2 sequences are DFQATT and SNEGSKA (reference sequence). CDR3 DNA: TGCAGTGCTAGAGTTAGATACAGGGGATGGGTCCCCTTAGCCAAAAACATTCAGTACTTC. It yields the protein CSARVRYRGWVPLAKNIQYF.

J is TRBJ1-2 and V is TRBV4-1; no clear D. The CDR3 totals 12 residues. The germline CDR1 and CDR2 sequences are MGHRA and YSYEKL. The V end lost 0 bases, the J end lost 6 bases, and 5 bases lay between the germline ends. CDR3: CASSQDGNGYTF. For the CDR3, the DNA is TGCGCCAGCAGCCAAGATGGGAATGGCTACACCTTC.

This chain connects TRBV14 to TRBJ2-3; weak D call: TRBD1 (5 bases). Trimming cost V 3 bases and J 1 base, with 11 bases left between them. The V gene's germline CDR1 is SGHDN and CDR2 FVKESK. The CDR3 covers 15 residues. In nucleotides, the CDR3 is TGTGCCAGCAGCCAGGAAGGGGTGCGCACAGATACGCAGTATTTT. Translated: CASSQEGVRTDTQYF.